This TCR beta chain was retrieved from a study of blood T cell repertoires in COVID-19. Study-wide background: Specimens from acute and convalescent COVID-19 originated in the United States, Italy and Spain. Sources were T cells, B-cell-depleted T cells, or PBMCs; the material itself was cDNA or gDNA.

Source study methods: For nucleated cells, counts were estimated from reference gene primer amplification. Data came from immunoSEQ multiplex PCR; TCRdb stores just in-frame clones and leaves some out. That table furnishes V, J and clone size, whereas the DNA furnished D and trimming. The sample records about 72,000 clones, around 86% being singletons. Trimming removed 6 bases from V and 4 bases from J, with 17 bases in between. CDR3 size: 15 residues. Germline V CDR1 and CDR2: MNHEY, SMNVEV (reference sequence). The TCR comes from a man between 65 and 85 years old with active or convalescent COVID-19. Material: peripheral blood. J is TRBJ2-3 and V is TRBV27; weak D call: TRBD1 (6 bases). The CDR3 DNA reads as TGTGCCAGCAGGACCCCGGGACACCAGGCAGATACGCAGTATTTT. Translated, it gives CASRTPGHQADTQYF.